This TCR beta chain was documented in a study of blood T cell repertoires in COVID-19. Overall study context: Both acute and convalescent COVID-19 samples were obtained from the United States, Italy and Spain. In each case, the material was cDNA or gDNA derived from T cells, B-cell-depleted T cells, or PBMCs.

In the authors' methods: Counts of nucleated cells, estimated from reference gene primer amplification, were obtained. Clones were read by immunoSEQ multiplex PCR, and TCRdb kept only the in-frame ones, dropping some. V and J calls and clone size follow that table, whereas D and trimming were derived from the DNA. Here the sample spans around 70,000 clones, under 95% being singletons. Trimming removed 3 bases at V and 5 bases at J, with 13 bases between. The CDR3 covers 14 residues. Germline CDR1 reads SGHDN; CDR2 reads FVKESK. Source material: peripheral blood. The chain couples TRBV14 to TRBJ1-1, with D possibly being TRBD1 (5 bases). The sequence came from a human donor in a cohort sampled during active COVID-19. The CDR3 nucleotides are TGTGCCAGCAGCCACCTACAGGCTAGGACTGAAGCTTTCTTT. Protein sequence: CASSHLQARTEAFF.